This is a list of T cell receptor beta chains from one sample in a study of blood T cell repertoires in COVID-19. Clones were read by immunoSEQ multiplex PCR, and TCRdb kept only the in-frame ones, dropping some. Of 300,000 to 350,000 clones detected, around four fifths appear once; the ten largest clones hold approximately 3%. Material: peripheral blood. The receptor source for this set is a man aged 30 to 45 with active or convalescent COVID-19. The CDR3 runs from the conserved cysteine through the conserved F or W. The order of the fields is CDR3 DNA, CDR3 protein, J gene, clone size, V gene, D gene. A D gene is named only where the DNA matches it firmly. Not all rows give a size; the values are once, few, many and, for expanded clones, a class.

DNA: TGTGCCAGCAGCTTGGCCGCCGGGACAGCATCTTCTGGAAACACCATATATTTT; CDR3: CASSLAAGTASSGNTIYF; J: TRBJ1-3; size: NA; V: TRBV5-8; D: TRBD1
DNA: TGTGCCAGCAGTTCAGCTCCTAGCCGGCCGGATACGCAGTATTTT; CDR3: CASSSAPSRPDTQYF; J: TRBJ2-3; size: NA; V: TRBV28; D: NA
DNA: TGTGCCAGCAGCGACGGGACATCCAGGAGGGCCAAAAACATTCAGTACTTC; CDR3: CASSDGTSRRAKNIQYF; J: TRBJ2-4; size: NA; V: TRBV7-8; D: NA
DNA: TGTGCCTGGAGCTCCCCCCGGGACTTGACAGATACGCAGTATTTT; CDR3: CAWSSPRDLTDTQYF; J: TRBJ2-3; size: NA; V: TRBV30; D: NA
DNA: TGTGCCAGCACCAAAATTGGGGACTGGAGCACAGATACGCAGTATTTT; CDR3: CASTKIGDWSTDTQYF; J: TRBJ2-3; size: NA; V: TRBV11-2; D: NA
DNA: TGCAGTGCTAGTTATCAGGGGGCGAGGGATCAGCCCCAGCATTTT; CDR3: CSASYQGARDQPQHF; J: TRBJ1-5; size: NA; V: TRBV20-1; D: TRBD1
DNA: TGTGCCAGCAGCGTAGACAGCGGGAGAGAGACCCAGTACTTC; CDR3: CASSVDSGRETQYF; J: TRBJ2-5; size: NA; V: TRBV9; D: TRBD2
DNA: TGTGCCAAAGCGGGGGGCCCAGTAGGCACAGATACGCAGTATTTT; CDR3: CAKAGGPVGTDTQYF; J: TRBJ2-3; size: NA; V: TRBV2; D: TRBD2
DNA: TGTGCCAGCAGCCAAGTACGGGGGGCTGGAAACTATGGCTACACCTTC; CDR3: CASSQVRGAGNYGYTF; J: TRBJ1-2; size: NA; V: TRBV14; D: NA
DNA: TGCAGTGCTACCTCGGGGTATGAGCAGTTCTTC; CDR3: CSATSGYEQFF; J: TRBJ2-1; size: NA; V: TRBV20-1; D: NA
DNA: TGTGCCATCTCCCGGACTAGCGAGGCCGGGGAGCTGTTTTTT; CDR3: CAISRTSEAGELFF; J: TRBJ2-2; size: NA; V: TRBV10-3; D: TRBD2
DNA: TGTGCCAGCAGTCTTGACAGGGGTTCACCCCTCCACTTT; CDR3: CASSLDRGSPLHF; J: TRBJ1-6; size: once; V: TRBV6-5; D: TRBD1
DNA: TGTGCCAGCAGTTCTCAAAGAGGGAGGCGGGCTGAGCAGTTCTTC; CDR3: CASSSQRGRRAEQFF; J: TRBJ2-1; size: NA; V: TRBV7-2; D: NA
DNA: TGTGCCAGCAGCCCTCACAGGGGTCGTTTCTACGAGCAGTACTTC; CDR3: CASSPHRGRFYEQYF; J: TRBJ2-7; size: NA; V: TRBV27; D: TRBD1
DNA: TGTGCCAGCAGCCGTCGGGACAATGAGCAGTTCTTC; CDR3: CASSRRDNEQFF; J: TRBJ2-1; size: NA; V: TRBV7-9; D: NA
DNA: TGTGCCAGCAGCTGGGCTATAACAGAGCAGTACTTC; CDR3: CASSWAITEQYF; J: TRBJ2-7; size: NA; V: TRBV11-2; D: NA
DNA: TGCGCCAGCAGCTCCGGAGCGGGCAAAAACATTCAGTACTTC; CDR3: CASSSGAGKNIQYF; J: TRBJ2-4; size: few; V: TRBV5-1; D: NA
DNA: TGCAGTGCTAGTACCCAGGGGAGAGATCAGCCCCAGCATTTT; CDR3: CSASTQGRDQPQHF; J: TRBJ1-5; size: NA; V: TRBV20-1; D: NA
DNA: TGTGCCAGCAGCTCCTCGGGGCAGCCCCAGCATTTT; CDR3: CASSSSGQPQHF; J: TRBJ1-5; size: NA; V: TRBV5-6; D: NA
DNA: TGTGCCAGCAGTTCCCGGTACGGCTACACCTTC; CDR3: CASSSRYGYTF; J: TRBJ1-2; size: NA; V: TRBV28; D: NA
DNA: TGCGCCAGCGGGCTTGACGCATACAATGAGCAGTTCTTC; CDR3: CASGLDAYNEQFF; J: TRBJ2-1; size: NA; V: TRBV5-1; D: NA
DNA: TGTGCCAGCAGCTTTCTCGGTGGGCACACCGGGGAGCTGTTTTTT; CDR3: CASSFLGGHTGELFF; J: TRBJ2-2; size: NA; V: TRBV11-3; D: NA
DNA: TGTGCCAGCAGCCAAAGGACTAGCGGGAGGTGGGATGAGCAGTTCTTC; CDR3: CASSQRTSGRWDEQFF; J: TRBJ2-1; size: NA; V: TRBV4-2; D: TRBD2
DNA: TGTGCCAGCAGTTACAGGTTCCAGGGAGGGCTTAGCAATCAGCCCCAGCATTTT; CDR3: CASSYRFQGGLSNQPQHF; J: TRBJ1-5; size: NA; V: TRBV6-2/TRBV6-3; D: NA
DNA: TGTGCCAGCAGCTTAGATCCTGGGCTAGCCGACGAGCAGTACTTC; CDR3: CASSLDPGLADEQYF; J: TRBJ2-7; size: few; V: TRBV11-3; D: NA
DNA: TGTGCCAGCAGCTCGAACAGGGGTACTAGCACAGATACGCAGTATTTT; CDR3: CASSSNRGTSTDTQYF; J: TRBJ2-3; size: NA; V: TRBV5-4; D: TRBD1
DNA: TGTGCCAGCAGCGAAGGGACAGGGGGTCAGCCCCAGCATTTT; CDR3: CASSEGTGGQPQHF; J: TRBJ1-5; size: few; V: TRBV3-1/TRBV3-2; D: TRBD1
DNA: TGTGCCAGCAGCTCCGATCCTACCAGGGGCGGCGGCTACACCTTC; CDR3: CASSSDPTRGGGYTF; J: TRBJ1-2; size: few; V: TRBV7-8; D: NA
DNA: TGTGCCAGCAGCGTAGAGGCTAGCGGGACAGATACGCAGTATTTT; CDR3: CASSVEASGTDTQYF; J: TRBJ2-3; size: NA; V: TRBV9; D: TRBD2
DNA: TGTGCCGGCAGCTCCCGGGTGCCCCTGAACACTGAAGCTTTCTTT; CDR3: CAGSSRVPLNTEAFF; J: TRBJ1-1; size: NA; V: TRBV6-6; D: NA
DNA: TGTGCCAGCAGCCCCACGGGGGGGGGACGATATGGCTACACCTTC; CDR3: CASSPTGGGRYGYTF; J: TRBJ1-2; size: NA; V: TRBV7-3; D: NA
DNA: TGCGCCAGCAGCTTGGAAGGGGGCAAAAATTCACCCCTCCACTTT; CDR3: CASSLEGGKNSPLHF; J: TRBJ1-6; size: NA; V: TRBV5-1; D: TRBD1
DNA: TGTGCCAGCAGCCCCAGGACAGCGAACACTGAAGCTTTCTTT; CDR3: CASSPRTANTEAFF; J: TRBJ1-1; size: NA; V: TRBV3-1/TRBV3-2; D: NA
DNA: TGCGCCAGCAGCCAAGATACGAGACAAAGGAACACTGAAGCTTTCTTT; CDR3: CASSQDTRQRNTEAFF; J: TRBJ1-1; size: NA; V: TRBV4-3; D: NA
DNA: TGTGCCAGCAGCCAAGATAGCGGGGGGGCCGGGGAGCTGTTTTTT; CDR3: CASSQDSGGAGELFF; J: TRBJ2-2; size: NA; V: TRBV4-2; D: TRBD2
DNA: TGCGCCAGCAGCTTGGACGCGACTAGCGGGGGATACAATGAGCAGTTCTTC; CDR3: CASSLDATSGGYNEQFF; J: TRBJ2-1; size: NA; V: TRBV5-1; D: TRBD2
DNA: TGTGCCAGCAGTGGAGTGTACAATGAGCAGTTCTTC; CDR3: CASSGVYNEQFF; J: TRBJ2-1; size: NA; V: TRBV2; D: NA
DNA: TGTGCCAGCAGCTCCCTATCGGGACTAGCGGGAGTCATGGACTTC; CDR3: CASSSLSGLAGVMDF; J: TRBJ2-5; size: NA; V: TRBV14; D: TRBD2
DNA: TGTGCCAGCAGCTTAGCCGGGACAAAGTCCTACGAGCAGTACTTC; CDR3: CASSLAGTKSYEQYF; J: TRBJ2-7; size: NA; V: TRBV7-2; D: NA
DNA: TGCAGCGCCCAGGGGCCGAATGAAAAACTGTTTTTT; CDR3: CSAQGPNEKLFF; J: TRBJ1-4; size: NA; V: TRBV29-1; D: NA
DNA: TGTGCCAGCAGCTACCCGGGAGGGCCAGATACGCAGTATTTT; CDR3: CASSYPGGPDTQYF; J: TRBJ2-3; size: NA; V: TRBV11-3; D: TRBD2
DNA: TGCAGCGCATTTAATGGCGGCTACACCTTC; CDR3: CSAFNGGYTF; J: TRBJ1-2; size: NA; V: TRBV29-1; D: NA
DNA: TGCGCCAGCAGTCAATCAAGACTAGCGACTAACACAGATACGCAGTATTTT; CDR3: CASSQSRLATNTDTQYF; J: TRBJ2-3; size: once; V: TRBV23-1; D: TRBD2